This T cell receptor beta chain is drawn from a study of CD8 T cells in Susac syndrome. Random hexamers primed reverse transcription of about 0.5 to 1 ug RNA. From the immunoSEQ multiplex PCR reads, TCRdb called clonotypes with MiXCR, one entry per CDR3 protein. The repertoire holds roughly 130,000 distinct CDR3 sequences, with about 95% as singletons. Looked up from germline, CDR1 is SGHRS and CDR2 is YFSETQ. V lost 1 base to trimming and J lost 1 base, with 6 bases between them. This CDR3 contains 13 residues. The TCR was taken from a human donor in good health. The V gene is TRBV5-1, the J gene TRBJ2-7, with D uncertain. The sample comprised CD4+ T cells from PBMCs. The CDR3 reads CASSLQESYEQYF. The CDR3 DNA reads TGCGCCAGCAGCTTGCAAGAGTCCTACGAGCAGTACTTC.